A selection of T cell receptor beta chains follows, all from one sample in a study of cytomegalovirus exposure and HLA in healthy donors. The data were produced by immunoSEQ multiplex PCR, yet TCRdb's version contains in-frame clones alone and is incomplete. The sample contains 150,000 to 170,000 clones, approximately 72% of which appear only once. Input material: PBMCs. These receptors were collected from a young man in good health and CMV-seronegative. Both conserved end residues are part of each CDR3. The D gene is left open where the match is weak. The listing skips clone size in some rows; elsewhere it reads once, few, many or a size class.

NA	TRBV10-3	TRBJ2-3	NA	CAIGDNTDTQYF	TGTGCCATCGGGGACAACACAGATACGCAGTATTTT
once	TRBV30	TRBJ2-4	NA	CAWSVQGTPKNIQYF	TGTGCCTGGAGTGTACAGGGGACTCCCAAAAACATTCAGTACTTC
once	TRBV27	TRBJ1-2	NA	CASTTTWGYSPDGYTF	TGTGCCAGCACCACGACATGGGGCTACAGCCCCGATGGCTACACCTTC
NA	TRBV18	TRBJ2-2	TRBD1	CASSNRDSQNTGELFF	TGTGCCAGCTCAAACCGGGACAGCCAGAACACCGGGGAGCTGTTTTTT
few	TRBV19	TRBJ1-5	NA	CASRYGTLSNQPQHF	TGTGCCAGTAGGTACGGGACACTTTCAAATCAGCCCCAGCATTTT
NA	TRBV5-5	TRBJ2-1	TRBD2	CASSRDYYNEQFF	TGTGCCAGCAGCCGGGACTACTACAATGAGCAGTTCTTC
NA	TRBV4-1	TRBJ2-6	NA	CASSLPNRTGANGLTF	TGCGCCAGCAGCCTACCTAACAGAACTGGGGCCAACGGCCTGACTTTC
NA	TRBV7-9	TRBJ2-3	NA	CASSLGMWVSADTQYF	TGTGCCAGCAGCTTAGGAATGTGGGTGAGCGCAGATACGCAGTATTTT
few	TRBV7-2	TRBJ1-2	TRBD1	CASSWDRERCTF	TGTGCCAGCAGCTGGGACAGGGAGAGGTGCACCTTC
once	TRBV29-1	TRBJ2-1	NA	CSVSRYNEQFF	TGCAGCGTTTCCCGCTACAATGAGCAGTTCTTC
NA	TRBV5-1	TRBJ2-4	TRBD1	CASSPTGLGKNIQYF	TGCGCCAGCAGCCCGACAGGGCTAGGCAAAAACATTCAGTACTTC
NA	TRBV6-1	TRBJ2-3	TRBD1	CASSYSDRADTQYF	TGTGCCAGCAGCTACAGCGACAGGGCGGATACGCAGTATTTT
NA	TRBV7-6	TRBJ1-4	NA	CASSLTGLNEKLFF	TGTGCCAGCAGTTTGACAGGCCTTAATGAAAAACTGTTTTTT
once	TRBV12-5	TRBJ2-3	TRBD1	CASGSGTGGTDTQYF	TGTGCTAGTGGTTCCGGGACAGGGGGTACAGATACGCAGTATTTT
NA	TRBV6-6	TRBJ1-2	NA	CASSYSEGNYGYTF	TGTGCCAGCAGTTACTCGGAGGGGAACTATGGCTACACCTTC
NA	TRBV27	TRBJ1-1	NA	CASSLSRGGGTEAFF	TGTGCCAGCAGTTTATCGCGCGGGGGTGGTACTGAAGCTTTCTTT
NA	TRBV28	TRBJ1-5	NA	CASSKTERSNQPQHF	TGTGCCAGCAGCAAGACGGAGAGGAGCAATCAGCCCCAGCATTTT
NA	TRBV10-3	TRBJ2-3	NA	CAISVRGDTQYF	TGTGCCATCAGTGTCCGGGGGGATACGCAGTATTTT
NA	TRBV4-1	TRBJ2-1	TRBD2	CASSHFGLAGAKRYNEQFF	TGCGCCAGCAGCCACTTCGGACTAGCGGGGGCCAAACGCTACAATGAGCAGTTCTTC
NA	TRBV7-6	TRBJ1-1	TRBD1	CAISRQGLNTEAFF	TGTGCCATTTCGAGACAGGGGCTGAACACTGAAGCTTTCTTT
NA	TRBV4-1	TRBJ1-1	TRBD1	CASSHSTGAFRGEAFF	TGCGCCAGCAGCCACTCGACAGGGGCTTTCAGGGGTGAAGCTTTCTTT
NA	TRBV19	TRBJ1-6	NA	CASADSYNSPLHF	TGTGCCAGTGCGGACAGCTATAATTCACCCCTCCACTTT